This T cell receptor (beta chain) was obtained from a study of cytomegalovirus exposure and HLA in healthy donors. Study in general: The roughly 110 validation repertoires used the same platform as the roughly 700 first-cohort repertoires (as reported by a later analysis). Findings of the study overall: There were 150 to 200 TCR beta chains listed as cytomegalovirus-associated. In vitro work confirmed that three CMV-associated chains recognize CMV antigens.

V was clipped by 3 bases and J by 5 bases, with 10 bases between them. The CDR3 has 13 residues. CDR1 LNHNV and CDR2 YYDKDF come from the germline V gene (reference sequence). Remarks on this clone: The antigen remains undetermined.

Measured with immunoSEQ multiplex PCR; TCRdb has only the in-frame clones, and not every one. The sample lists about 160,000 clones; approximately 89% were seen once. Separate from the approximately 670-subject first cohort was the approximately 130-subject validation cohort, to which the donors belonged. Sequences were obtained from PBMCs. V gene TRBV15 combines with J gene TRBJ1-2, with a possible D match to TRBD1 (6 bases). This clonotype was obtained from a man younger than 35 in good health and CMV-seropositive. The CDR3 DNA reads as TGTGCCACCAGCAGGGACAGAATATATGGCTACACCTTC. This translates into CATSRDRIYGYTF.